This passage covers 10 T cell receptor beta chains from one sample sequenced in a study of blood T cell repertoires in COVID-19. Data came from immunoSEQ multiplex PCR; TCRdb stores just in-frame clones and leaves some out. Found here are 130,000 to 150,000 clones, around 85% of them singletons; the top ten hold roughly 8%. Material: peripheral blood. The source of these receptors is a woman in her sixties with COVID-19, enrolled during active disease.

The chain recombines TRBV4-1 with TRBJ2-6; the D is unclear. This CDR3 is built from 16 residues. The germline V and J ends were trimmed by 5 bases and 0 bases, with 11 bases remaining between them. Germline V gene sequence: CDR1 MGHRA, CDR2 YSYEKL. CDR3 nucleotide sequence: TGCGCCAGCAGCTCATACTATGGCTCTGGGGCCAACGTCCTGACTTTC. Translation gives CASSSYYGSGANVLTF.

This clone showed up just once. The rearrangement joins TRBV6-6 to TRBJ2-2, with D perhaps matching TRBD2 (5 bases). Germline lookup yields CDR1 MNHNY and CDR2 SVGAGI (reference sequence). This CDR3 is 15 amino acids long. Trimming cost V 5 bases and J 6 bases, with 16 bases left between them. The CDR3 loop reads CASSSFGVPPGELFF. The CDR3 DNA reads TGTGCCAGCAGTAGTTTCGGGGTCCCACCCGGGGAGCTGTTTTTT.

The chain joins TRBV18 to TRBJ2-3, with 8 positions matching TRBD2. The CDR3 sequence is 16 residues long. Germline V gives CDR1 KGHSH, CDR2 LQKENI. V was pared by 1 base and J by 2 bases, with 5 bases of the junction left unmatched. The CDR3 DNA is TGTGCCAGCTCACCACGTGCGGGGGGTCCCACAGATACGCAGTATTTT. Translating it yields CASSPRAGGPTDTQYF.

The V and J genes are TRBV18 and TRBJ2-3; a possible D gene is TRBD1 (5 bases). Trimming removed 1 base at V and 2 bases at J, with 13 bases between. This CDR3 is 16 amino acids long. The germline V gene has CDR1 KGHSH and CDR2 LQKENI. The CDR3: CASSPQRLGPTDTQYF. The CDR3 DNA sequence: TGTGCCAGCTCACCACAGCGACTGGGGCCCACAGATACGCAGTATTTT. Supplemented by reference TRBV18 and TRBJ2-3, the full variable domain reads NAGVMQNPRHLVRRRGQEARLRCSPMKGHSHVYWYRQLPEEGLKFMVYLQKENIIDESGMPKERFSAEFPKEGPSILRIQQVVRGDSAAYFCASSPQRLGPTDTQYFGPGTRLTVL.

The chain has TRBV7-2 and TRBJ2-3; 9 bases are shared with TRBD2. The CDR3 spans 15 residues. Losses at the gene ends were 8 bases for V and 10 bases for J; bases not matched to a gene: 16. The germline gives CDR1 SGHTA, CDR2 FQGNSA. CDR3 residues: CASSPWAAGGNPQYF. The CDR3 DNA follows: TGTGCCAGCTCGCCGTGGGCGGCGGGGGGGAACCCGCAGTATTTT.

This chain uses TRBV3-1 (or the pseudogene TRBV3-2) with TRBJ2-5; weak D call: TRBD2 (5 bases). Deletions cut 1 base from V and 5 bases from J, with 5 bases between. This CDR3 has 12 residues. CDR1 is LGHDT, CDR2 YNNKEL, per germline (reference sequence). The CDR3 bases are TGTGCCAGCAGCCAAGGAGGGGAGACCCAGTACTTC. This gives the protein CASSQGGETQYF.

This clone came up a few times. The rearrangement uses TRBV11-3 and TRBJ1-1; TRBD1 might be the D (5 bases). This CDR3 is 14 amino acids long. Germline V gene lookup returns CDR1 SGHNT and CDR2 YENEEA. The germline V and J ends were trimmed by 1 base and 3 bases, with 9 bases remaining between them. CDR3 in amino acids: CASSLAGEDTEAFF. CDR3 DNA sequence: TGTGCCAGCAGCTTAGCGGGGGAGGACACTGAAGCTTTCTTT.

This chain uses TRBV6-5 with TRBJ1-2, with 7 bases fitting TRBD1. The germline V gene has CDR1 MNHEY and CDR2 SVGAGI. The CDR3 totals 15 residues. V was pared by 9 bases and J by 4 bases, with 14 bases of the junction left unmatched. Here the CDR3 DNA reads TGTGCCAGTGTGGAGGAGGGGGCAGGGGGCTATGGCTACACCTTC. It yields the protein CASVEEGAGGYGYTF.

The chain joins TRBV29-1 to TRBJ1-1, with a possible D match to TRBD1 (5 bases). V was pared by 6 bases and J by 6 bases, with 14 bases between. Germline V CDR1 and CDR2: SQVTM, ANQGSEA. CDR3 size: 12 residues. CDR3 amino acids: CSVQEKRAEAFF. CDR3 nucleotides: TGCAGCGTACAGGAAAAAAGGGCTGAAGCTTTCTTT.

V and J are TRBV21-1 and TRBJ2-1; whether TRBD1, the table's D call, matches the DNA was not checked. TRBV21-1 corresponds to a pseudogene. The CDR3 extends over 18 amino acids. The CDR3 is CASSKIAVHRGLDNEQFF. CDR3 coding DNA: TGTGCCAGCAGCAAAATAGCGGTTCACAGGGGGTTGGACAATGAGCAGTTCTTC.